These 27 T cell receptor beta chains share one sample of origin, sequenced in a study of graft-versus-host responses after intestinal transplantation. Antigens of these TCRs are unknown. Libraries were prepared by immunoSEQ multiplex PCR; TCRdb keeps only in-frame clonotypes and omits some of them. Of roughly 120,000 clones in the sample, 85% to 95% are singletons; the top ten hold roughly 3.5%. The sample here was unstimulated CD8+ T cells sorted from spleen or lymph node cells, taken before intestinal transplant. The receptor source for this set is a human donor who received an intestinal transplant.

A single count supports this clone. The rearrangement links TRBV30 to TRBJ2-7; 7 bases match TRBD1. From germline, CDR1 is GTSNPN and CDR2 SVGIG (reference sequence). V lost 8 bases and J lost 6; bases outside the gene matches: 10. CDR3 size: 12 residues. The CDR3 region is CAGMTGIGEQYF. Here the CDR3 DNA reads TGTGCCGGGATGACAGGGATAGGCGAGCAGTACTTC.

The chain joins TRBV2 to TRBJ2-1, with 7 positions matching TRBD2. J gave up 9 bases and V 2 bases, and 10 bases lay outside the gene matches. There are 15 residues in the CDR3. Germline-derived CDR1 and CDR2 are SNHLY and FYNNEI. The CDR3 spells CASSELGGGPGEQFF. The DNA for the CDR3 is TGTGCCAGCAGTGAACTCGGGGGAGGGCCCGGTGAGCAGTTCTTC.

The chain couples TRBV9 to TRBJ1-2; TRBD1 is a possible D gene (5 bases). The V end was cut by 4 bases, the J end by 2 bases, with 12 bases between. The CDR3 totals 14 residues. Germline loops: CDR1 SGDLS, CDR2 YYNGEE. CDR3 region: CASSSGTANYGYTF. The CDR3, as DNA: TGTGCCAGCAGCTCCGGGACCGCGAACTATGGCTACACCTTC. The full variable domain, with the rest looked up from reference TRBV9 and TRBJ1-2, is DSGVTQTPKHLITATGQRVTLRCSPRSGDLSVYWYQQSLDQGLQFLIQYYNGEERAKGNILERFSAQQFPDLHSELNLSSLELGDSALYFCASSSGTANYGYTFGSGTRLTVV.

This clone was seen only once. The rearrangement links TRBV28 to TRBJ2-7; D remains ambiguous. V gave up 4 bases and J gave up 0 bases, with 10 bases separating them. In germline, CDR1 is MDHEN, CDR2 SYDVKM. The CDR3 runs to 14 residues. DNA for the CDR3: TGTGCCAGCAGTTACTTGGGTCGCTCCTACGAGCAGTACTTC. Its protein product is CASSYLGRSYEQYF.

The gene calls are TRBV5-5 and TRBJ1-5; 7 nucleotides match TRBD1. The J segment lost 3 bases and the V segment lost 0 bases, leaving 6 bases of the junction unmatched. Germline V lookup: CDR1 SGHKS, CDR2 YYEKEE (reference sequence). CDR3 length: 16 amino acids. DNA of the CDR3: TGTGCCAGCAGCTTGGGACAGGGCGATTTCAATCAGCCCCAGCATTTT. Translation: CASSLGQGDFNQPQHF.

The genes are TRBV7-2 and TRBJ2-3; the match to TRBD2 covers 9 bases. With V trimmed by 4 bases and J by 1 base, 9 bases remained unmatched. The CDR3 length is 17 residues. Looked up from germline, CDR1 is SGHTA and CDR2 is FQGNSA. In DNA, the CDR3 is TGTGCCAGCAGCTCAGCTCCTAGCGGGACTCGCACAGATACGCAGTATTTT. This encodes CASSSAPSGTRTDTQYF.

This rearrangement joins TRBV7-6 to TRBJ2-7, with 12 nucleotides matching TRBD1. The V gene's germline CDR1 is SGHVS and CDR2 FNYEAQ. The CDR3 is made up of 13 amino acids. V lost 6 bases, J lost 5 bases, and 2 bases stayed unmatched. CDR3 amino acids: CASRGQGAHEQYF. Here the CDR3 DNA reads TGTGCCAGCAGGGGACAGGGGGCCCACGAGCAGTACTTC.

The J gene is TRBJ2-5, the V gene TRBV27, with TRBD2 matching over 7 bases. Per germline, CDR1 MNHEY and CDR2 SMNVEV (reference sequence). The J segment lost 5 bases and the V segment lost 2 bases, leaving 8 bases of the junction unmatched. The CDR3 sequence is 15 residues long. DNA for the CDR3: TGTGCCAGCAGTTTACTGGCGGGAGTCTCGGAGACCCAGTACTTC. Its translation: CASSLLAGVSETQYF.

V usage is TRBV30 and J usage is TRBJ2-1, with 12 nucleotides matching TRBD2. The CDR3 extends over 16 amino acids. J was trimmed by 5 bases and V by 4 bases; bases with no gene match: 9. CDR1 and CDR2 (germline): GTSNPN, SVGIG (reference sequence). DNA of the CDR3: TGTGCCTGGAACCCCCTCCTAGCGGGAGGGAACAATGAGCAGTTCTTC. It specifies CAWNPLLAGGNNEQFF.

The chain couples TRBV19 to TRBJ2-7; TRBD2 might be the D (6 bases). Germline CDR1 LNHDA, CDR2 SQIVND (reference sequence). V lost 1 base and J 2 bases, leaving 12 bases between the germline ends. This CDR3 region has 15 residues. The CDR3 loop is CASSIGLGGTYEQYF. The CDR3 DNA sequence: TGTGCCAGTAGTATAGGGTTAGGAGGGACCTACGAGCAGTACTTC.

This clone was observed a handful of times. This chain links TRBV6-1 with TRBJ1-2; D not certain. Germline V gives CDR1 MNHNS, CDR2 SASEGT. This CDR3 is 13 amino acids long. V was pared by 0 bases and J by 5 bases, with 7 bases between. The CDR3 DNA is TGTGCCAGCAGTGAAGCACTGGGATATGGCTACACCTTC. This sequence encodes CASSEALGYGYTF.

The rearrangement links TRBV2 to TRBJ1-5; D call uncertain. The germline gives CDR1 SNHLY, CDR2 FYNNEI. With 8 bases removed from V and 0 bases from J, the gap between germline ends came to 14 bases. The CDR3 has 15 amino acids. Written as DNA, the CDR3 is TGTGCCAGCGCGGGCAGAAGTTATAGCAATCAGCCCCAGCATTTT. Translated, it gives CASAGRSYSNQPQHF. Full variable domain (rest looked up from reference TRBV2 and TRBJ1-5): EPEVTQTPSHQVTQMGQEVILRCVPISNHLYFYWYRQILGQKVEFLVSFYNNEISEKSEIFDDQFSVERPDGSNFTLKIRSTKLEDSAMYFCASAGRSYSNQPQHFGDGTRLSIL.

This chain links TRBV6-1 with TRBJ2-1; D remains unclear. Germline CDR1 reads MNHNS; CDR2 reads SASEGT. The CDR3 is made up of 15 amino acids. Trimming removed 4 bases at V and 0 bases at J, with 10 bases between. The CDR3 reads CASSVRVGSYNEQFF. CDR3 sequence (DNA): TGTGCCAGCAGTGTAAGGGTGGGCTCCTACAATGAGCAGTTCTTC.

The chain recombines TRBV27 with TRBJ2-1; a possible D gene is TRBD2 (5 bases). CDR1 MNHEY and CDR2 SMNVEV come from the germline V gene (reference sequence). The V and J ends lost 5 bases and 5 bases respectively, with 10 bases between them. There are 13 residues in the CDR3. The CDR3: CASSQDSHNEQFF. The CDR3 nucleotides read TGTGCCAGCAGTCAGGACTCTCACAATGAGCAGTTCTTC.

The V and J genes are TRBV19 and TRBJ1-3, with a weak D call TRBD1 (5 bases). Germline CDR1 and CDR2: LNHDA and SQIVND (reference sequence). V was shortened by 8 bases and J by 4 bases, with 12 bases between the two germline ends. The CDR3 is 13 amino acids. CDR3 nucleotide sequence: TGTGCCAGTGGCAGGGTGCGCGGAAACACCATATATTTT. This encodes CASGRVRGNTIYF.

J is TRBJ1-2 and V is TRBV5-6; D remains unclear. This CDR3 spans 17 amino acids. Per the germline V gene, CDR1 is SGHDT and CDR2 is YYEEEE. V was pared by 1 base and J by 1 base, with 17 bases between. The CDR3 spells CASSLPQDRLGNYGYTF. DNA of the CDR3: TGTGCCAGCAGCTTGCCGCAGGATCGTTTGGGTAACTATGGCTACACCTTC.

The gene calls are TRBV27 and TRBJ1-6, with TRBD1 identical over 7 bases. This CDR3 region has 15 residues. CDR1 and CDR2 (germline): MNHEY, SMNVEV (reference sequence). V shed 5 bases, J shed 6 bases, and the junction held 7 bases outside the gene matches. CDR3 DNA: TGTGCCAGCAGTCTCCTCGACAGGGCTAATTCACCCCTCCACTTT. Amino acid sequence: CASSLLDRANSPLHF.

The J gene is TRBJ1-3, the V gene TRBV7-3; D ambiguous. Germline V CDR1 and CDR2: SGHTA, FQGTGA. The length of the CDR3 is 15 residues. Trimming stripped 6 bases from V and 0 bases from J, with 12 bases between. Here the CDR3 reads CASSQQIGSGNTIYF. In nucleotides, the CDR3 is TGTGCCAGCAGTCAACAAATCGGCTCTGGAAACACCATATATTTT.

The rearrangement joins TRBV27 to TRBJ1-2, with 8 bases fitting TRBD1. The CDR3 extends over 14 amino acids. V lost 6 bases and J lost 5; bases outside the gene matches: 8. Germline-derived CDR1 and CDR2 are MNHEY and SMNVEV (reference sequence). This chain's CDR3 is CASRPLQGGYGYTF. The CDR3 nucleotides read TGTGCCAGCAGACCCCTACAGGGGGGGTATGGCTACACCTTC.

V is TRBV4-1 and J is TRBJ2-7, with 7 bases identical to TRBD1. The CDR3 has 14 amino acids. Losses at the gene ends were 1 base for V and 3 bases for J; bases not matched to a gene: 3. Looked up from germline, CDR1 is MGHRA and CDR2 is YSYEKL. The CDR3 nucleotides read TGCGCCAGCAGCCAAGGACAGGGAGACTACGAGCAGTACTTC. The encoded protein is CASSQGQGDYEQYF.

This clone is a singleton in its sample. The chain combines TRBV5-8 with TRBJ1-1; D ambiguous. Germline CDR1 and CDR2: SGHTS and YDEGEE. The V end was cut by 2 bases, the J end by 4 bases, with 15 bases between. The CDR3 is 15 amino acids. Here the CDR3 DNA reads TGTGCCAGCAGCTTTGGTCCCGTGGAAGGCACTGAAGCTTTCTTT. Its protein is CASSFGPVEGTEAFF.

The V gene is TRBV5-6, the J gene TRBJ2-1, with 7 bases identical to TRBD1. J gave up 3 bases and V 1 base, and 4 bases lay outside the gene matches. Germline V CDR1 and CDR2: SGHDT, YYEEEE. The CDR3 is made up of 15 amino acids. CDR3: CASSLTGASYNEQFF. The CDR3 DNA reads TGTGCCAGCAGCTTGACAGGGGCAAGCTACAATGAGCAGTTCTTC.

The rearrangement uses TRBV9 and TRBJ1-2; no reliable D call. Trimming shortened V by 0 bases and J by 3 bases, and 9 bases separated the two germline ends. This CDR3 region has 14 residues. CDR1 is SGDLS and CDR2 is YYNGEE in the germline V gene. The CDR3 sequence is CASSVDEADYGYTF. The CDR3 DNA reads as TGTGCCAGCAGCGTAGATGAGGCAGACTATGGCTACACCTTC.

V usage is TRBV25-1 and J usage is TRBJ1-1; a possible D gene is TRBD1 (5 bases). The CDR3 has 13 amino acids. Trimming shortened V by 8 bases and J by 1 base, and 11 bases separated the two germline ends. CDR1 is MGHDK and CDR2 is SYGVNS in the germline V gene. The CDR3 loop is CASGAGKNTEAFF. CDR3 coding DNA: TGTGCCAGCGGGGCGGGGAAGAACACTGAAGCTTTCTTT.

The chain is built from TRBV28 and TRBJ1-2; tentative D call: TRBD1 (5 bases). The germline V and J ends were trimmed by 4 bases and 0 bases, with 15 bases remaining between them. This CDR3 has 16 residues. The germline V gene encodes CDR1 MDHEN and CDR2 SYDVKM. Here the CDR3 DNA reads TGTGCCAGCAGTTCGGGGCAGCCACCCACTAACTATGGCTACACCTTC. It is translated as CASSSGQPPTNYGYTF.

The chain recombines TRBV15 with TRBJ2-1; TRBD2 might be the D (6 bases). The CDR3 runs to 19 residues. Germline CDR1 reads LNHNV; CDR2 reads YYDKDF (reference sequence). V was cut by 5 bases and J by 0 bases, with 23 bases left in between. This CDR3 reads CATSGGTQGGVSSYNEQFF. The CDR3 DNA sequence: TGTGCCACCAGCGGCGGGACTCAGGGCGGAGTAAGCTCCTACAATGAGCAGTTCTTC.

This chain connects TRBV28 to TRBJ2-7; 16 bases line up with TRBD2. V gave up 3 bases and J gave up 5 bases; unmatched junction bases: 10. The CDR3 runs to 18 residues. The germline V gene has CDR1 MDHEN and CDR2 SYDVKM. The CDR3 nucleotides read TGTGCCAGCAGTTTTCCGCCGGGACTAGCGGGAGGGCCCGACGAGCAGTACTTC. Amino acids: CASSFPPGLAGGPDEQYF.